This T cell receptor (beta chain) was profiled in a study of blood T cell repertoires in COVID-19. Study overall: Samples representing acute and convalescent COVID-19 were sourced from the United States, Italy and Spain.

Per the original methods: Estimates of nucleated cell counts were drawn from the amplification of reference gene primers. TCRdb's copy holds only in-frame clones and misses some; the assay was immunoSEQ multiplex PCR. The DNA was the basis for D and trimming; V, J and clone size are from that table. This table has about 300,000 clones, 70% to 90% appearing once. This TCR was sampled from a man between 18 and 35 years old who had recovered from COVID-19. Sequenced material: peripheral blood.

In DNA, the CDR3 is TGTGCCAGCACCCCCCGGGACAGGGTGGGAAAGACTGAAGCTTTCTTT. Translated, it gives CASTPRDRVGKTEAFF. V gene TRBV2 combines with J gene TRBJ1-1, with 9 nucleotides matching TRBD1. With 7 bases clipped from V and 5 bases from J, the junction kept 14 bases outside the gene matches. This CDR3 comprises 16 residues. CDR1 is SNHLY, CDR2 FYNNEI, per germline.